What follows is one TCR beta chain and its context. These data originate in a study of blood T cell repertoires in COVID-19. Trimming removed 4 bases at V and 0 bases at J, with 13 bases between. Germline assignment: CDR1 LNHDA and CDR2 SQIVND (reference sequence). The CDR3 has 16 residues. Libraries were prepared by immunoSEQ multiplex PCR; TCRdb keeps only in-frame clonotypes and omits some of them. The sample has roughly 100,000 clones, 70% to 80% seen once. Sequencing was performed on peripheral blood. V and J are TRBV19 and TRBJ1-5; D is perhaps TRBD1 (5 bases). This TCR derives from a man older than 75 with COVID-19, enrolled during active disease. CDR3 region: CASSSNRYYSNQPQHF. The DNA of the CDR3 is TGTGCCAGTAGTAGTAACAGGTATTATAGCAATCAGCCCCAGCATTTT.